Listed below are T cell receptor beta chains from one sample, sequenced in a study of OX40 agonist ivuxolimab in advanced cancers. The data were produced by immunoSEQ multiplex PCR, yet TCRdb's version contains in-frame clones alone and is incomplete. Found here are around 99,000 clones, almost 90% of them singletons; the top ten hold under 0.2%. The sequencing used CD4+ or CD8+ T cells sorted from blood, collected in a trial of the OX40 agonist ivuxolimab. All receptors derive from an adult with an advanced solid tumor such as melanoma, head and neck, liver or kidney cancer. The CDR3 runs from the conserved cysteine through the conserved F or W. The D gene is left open where the match is weak. Not all rows give a size; the values are once, few, many and, for expanded clones, a class.

CDR3aa,CDR3nt,j_gene,d_gene,abundance,v_gene
CASSKSKKAYNEQFF,TGTGCCAGCAGCAAATCTAAAAAGGCCTACAATGAGCAGTTCTTC,TRBJ2-1,NA,NA,TRBV21-1
CASSFGGGTGELFF,TGTGCCAGCAGCTTCGGCGGGGGCACCGGGGAGCTGTTTTTT,TRBJ2-2,TRBD2,NA,TRBV5-4
CASSLPQGSARVYGYTF,TGTGCCAGCAGTTTACCCCAGGGCTCCGCGCGGGTCTATGGCTACACCTTC,TRBJ1-2,NA,NA,TRBV28
CASSLGDRGGETQYF,TGTGCCAGCAGCTTAGGGGACAGGGGCGGAGAGACCCAGTACTTC,TRBJ2-5,TRBD1,NA,TRBV11-3
CASSFGGQGETQYF,TGCGCCAGCAGCTTCGGGGGACAGGGAGAGACCCAGTACTTC,TRBJ2-5,TRBD1,NA,TRBV5-1
CASSEALSEAFF,TGTGCCAGCAGTGAAGCGCTCAGTGAAGCTTTCTTT,TRBJ1-1,NA,NA,TRBV6-1
CASSQLAGGNSPLHF,TGTGCCAGCAGCCAACTCGCAGGGGGGAATTCACCCCTCCACTTT,TRBJ1-6,TRBD1,NA,TRBV14
CASSSGGSSEQFF,TGTGCCAGTAGTTCGGGGGGGTCCAGCGAGCAGTTCTTC,TRBJ2-1,TRBD2,NA,TRBV19
CASKSNRAGNTIYF,TGCGCCAGCAAATCGAACAGGGCTGGAAACACCATATATTTT,TRBJ1-3,NA,NA,TRBV10-2
CASSNYGTGVGYTF,TGTGCCAGTAGTAACTACGGGACAGGGGTTGGCTACACCTTC,TRBJ1-2,TRBD1,NA,TRBV19
CASRATTNTGELFF,TGTGCCAGTAGGGCCACAACGAACACCGGGGAGCTGTTTTTT,TRBJ2-2,NA,NA,TRBV19
CASSPGTGGVWNTIYF,TGTGCCAGCAGCCCCGGGACAGGGGGCGTTTGGAACACCATATATTTT,TRBJ1-3,TRBD1,NA,TRBV7-8
CASSPDGLSSYEQYF,TGCGCCAGCAGCCCGGACGGACTGAGCTCCTACGAGCAGTACTTC,TRBJ2-7,NA,NA,TRBV5-1
CASSLEASGRVGNIQYF,TGTGCCAGCAGCTTAGAGGCTAGCGGGAGGGTGGGAAACATTCAGTACTTC,TRBJ2-4,TRBD2,NA,TRBV7-8
CASSPHQGVPAKNIQYF,TGTGCCAGCAGCCCGCACCAAGGAGTTCCTGCCAAAAACATTCAGTACTTC,TRBJ2-4,NA,NA,TRBV28
CATGGGAGTGELFF,TGTGCCACCGGTGGGGGGGCAGGAACCGGGGAGCTGTTTTTT,TRBJ2-2,NA,NA,TRBV6-1
CASSLPAPSGQPQHF,TGCGCCAGCAGTCTCCCGGCGCCTTCGGGTCAGCCCCAGCATTTT,TRBJ1-5,NA,NA,TRBV23-1
CASSEGTRVHTQYF,TGTGCCAGCAGCGAAGGGACTAGGGTTCATACGCAGTATTTT,TRBJ2-3,TRBD2,NA,TRBV7-3
CASSLIAGRAEAFF,TGTGCCAGCAGTTTAATAGCAGGGAGGGCTGAAGCTTTCTTT,TRBJ1-1,NA,once,TRBV28
CASTGARGYNEQFF,TGTGCCAGCACGGGGGCTAGAGGCTACAATGAGCAGTTCTTC,TRBJ2-1,NA,NA,TRBV6-1
CASSVGGGFTDTQYF,TGTGCCAGCAGCGTCGGCGGAGGGTTCACAGATACGCAGTATTTT,TRBJ2-3,NA,NA,TRBV9
CAWSHVGTVGNTIYF,TGTGCCTGGAGCCACGTTGGGACGGTGGGAAACACCATATATTTT,TRBJ1-3,NA,NA,TRBV30
CASEDRGGTEAFF,TGTGCCAGCGAAGACAGGGGGGGCACTGAAGCTTTCTTT,TRBJ1-1,TRBD1,NA,TRBV6-1
CASIARGPRNTEAFF,TGTGCCAGCATCGCAAGGGGGCCTAGGAACACTGAAGCTTTCTTT,TRBJ1-1,TRBD1,NA,TRBV6-5
CAWTPPRGGYTGELFF,TGTGCCTGGACCCCCCCCAGGGGGGGTTACACCGGGGAGCTGTTTTTT,TRBJ2-2,NA,NA,TRBV30
CASSSTGREEKLFF,TGTGCCAGCAGTTCGACAGGGCGAGAGGAAAAACTGTTTTTT,TRBJ1-4,TRBD1,NA,TRBV6-6
CASKRGPGTEAFF,TGTGCCTCAAAACGGGGGCCTGGGACTGAAGCTTTCTTT,TRBJ1-1,NA,few,TRBV30
CAWTPQGREASEAFF,TGTGCCTGGACCCCTCAGGGCAGGGAAGCGTCTGAAGCTTTCTTT,TRBJ1-1,NA,NA,TRBV30
CASSLRAPSQPQHF,TGTGCCAGCAGCTTAAGGGCCCCTTCTCAGCCCCAGCATTTT,TRBJ1-5,NA,NA,TRBV7-2
CATRGPYEQYF,TGTGCCACAAGGGGGCCCTACGAGCAGTACTTC,TRBJ2-7,TRBD1,NA,TRBV7-2
CASSYSSGQGEQFF,TGTGCCAGCAGTTACTCTTCGGGACAGGGTGAGCAGTTCTTC,TRBJ2-1,TRBD1,NA,TRBV6-5
CAISESVRVVDEQYF,TGTGCCATCAGTGAGAGTGTCAGGGTGGTGGACGAGCAGTACTTC,TRBJ2-7,NA,NA,TRBV10-3
CASSLLGFEAFF,TGTGCCAGCAGCTTATTGGGATTTGAAGCTTTCTTT,TRBJ1-1,NA,NA,TRBV7-9
CANTGGIYEQYF,TGTGCCAACACAGGGGGGATCTACGAGCAGTACTTC,TRBJ2-7,TRBD1,NA,TRBV2
CASSLWANTEAFF,TGCGCCAGCAGCTTGTGGGCGAACACTGAAGCTTTCTTT,TRBJ1-1,NA,NA,TRBV5-1
CASSYGGPGVTAFF,TGTGCCAGCAGTTATGGGGGCCCAGGGGTCACAGCTTTCTTT,TRBJ1-1,NA,NA,TRBV28
CASTQWGSYEQYF,TGTGCCAGCACCCAATGGGGTTCCTACGAGCAGTACTTC,TRBJ2-7,NA,NA,TRBV27
CSVENRDRSYEQYF,TGCAGCGTTGAAAACCGGGACAGGAGCTACGAGCAGTACTTC,TRBJ2-7,TRBD1,NA,TRBV29-1
CASRGVGELFF,TGTGCCAGCAGGGGGGTGGGGGAGCTGTTTTTT,TRBJ2-2,NA,NA,TRBV6-5
CASGRDGGTYEQYF,TGTGCCAGCGGCCGGGACGGGGGGACCTACGAGCAGTACTTC,TRBJ2-7,TRBD2,NA,TRBV2
CASSPWGSSAGELFF,TGTGCCAGTAGTCCCTGGGGCAGCTCGGCCGGGGAGCTGTTTTTT,TRBJ2-2,NA,NA,TRBV19
CASSSGAQNQPQHF,TGTGCCAGCAGTTCAGGGGCGCAAAATCAGCCCCAGCATTTT,TRBJ1-5,NA,NA,TRBV28
CASSLGTGAYEQYF,TGTGCCAGCAGCTTGGGGACAGGGGCCTACGAGCAGTACTTC,TRBJ2-7,TRBD1,NA,TRBV5-4
CASSLSRGADEQYF,TGTGCCAGCAGCTTATCGAGGGGCGCGGACGAGCAGTACTTC,TRBJ2-7,NA,NA,TRBV7-3
CSAMRQETQYF,TGCAGTGCTATGAGGCAAGAGACCCAGTACTTC,TRBJ2-5,NA,once,TRBV20-1
CSVHSNYGYTF,TGCAGCGTGCACAGCAACTATGGCTACACCTTC,TRBJ1-2,NA,NA,TRBV29-1
CASRGHKETQYF,TGTGCCAGCAGAGGTCACAAAGAGACCCAGTACTTC,TRBJ2-5,NA,NA,TRBV27
CASSQQGYEQFF,TGTGCCAGCAGCCAACAGGGCTATGAGCAGTTCTTC,TRBJ2-1,NA,once,TRBV14
CAWSALAGAKDTQYF,TGTGCCTGGAGTGCCCTGGCGGGGGCTAAAGATACGCAGTATTTT,TRBJ2-3,NA,NA,TRBV30
CASSLVADAIWAQYF,TGTGCCAGCAGCTTAGTAGCGGACGCGATTTGGGCCCAGTACTTC,TRBJ2-5,NA,once,TRBV7-9
CASSETSVLNTGELFF,TGTGCCAGCAGTGAGACTAGCGTCTTGAACACCGGGGAGCTGTTTTTT,TRBJ2-2,TRBD2,NA,TRBV6-4
CSARQGLGTEAFF,TGCAGCGCCAGACAGGGACTTGGGACTGAAGCTTTCTTT,TRBJ1-1,TRBD1,NA,TRBV29-1
CASSPQGLASNEKLFF,TGTGCCAGCAGCCCACAGGGGCTGGCGAGTAATGAAAAACTGTTTTTT,TRBJ1-4,TRBD1,NA,TRBV7-9